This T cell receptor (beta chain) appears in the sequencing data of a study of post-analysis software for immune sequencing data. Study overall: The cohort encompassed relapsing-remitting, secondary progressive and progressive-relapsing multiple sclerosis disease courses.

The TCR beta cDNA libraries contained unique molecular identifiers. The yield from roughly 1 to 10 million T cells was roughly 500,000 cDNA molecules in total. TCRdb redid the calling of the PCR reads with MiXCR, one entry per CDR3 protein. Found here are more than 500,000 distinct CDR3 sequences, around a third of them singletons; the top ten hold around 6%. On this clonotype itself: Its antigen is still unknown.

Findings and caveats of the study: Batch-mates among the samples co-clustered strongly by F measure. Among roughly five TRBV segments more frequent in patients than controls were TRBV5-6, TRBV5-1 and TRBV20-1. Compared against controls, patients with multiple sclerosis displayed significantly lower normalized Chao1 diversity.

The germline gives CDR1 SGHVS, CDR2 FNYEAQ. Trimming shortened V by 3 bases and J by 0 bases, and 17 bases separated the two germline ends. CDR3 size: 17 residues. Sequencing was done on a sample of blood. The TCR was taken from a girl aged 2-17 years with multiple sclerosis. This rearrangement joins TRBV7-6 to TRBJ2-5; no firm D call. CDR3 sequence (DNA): TGTGCCAGCAGCTTCCACCCCGGGCAACCCAACCAAGAGACCCAGTACTTC. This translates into CASSFHPGQPNQETQYF.